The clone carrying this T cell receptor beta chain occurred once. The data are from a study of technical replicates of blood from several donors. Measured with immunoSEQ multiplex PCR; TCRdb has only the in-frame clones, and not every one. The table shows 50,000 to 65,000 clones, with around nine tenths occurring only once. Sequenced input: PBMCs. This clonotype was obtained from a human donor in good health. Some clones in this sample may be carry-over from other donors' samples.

The CDR3 sequence is CASSFLAASQETQYF. The DNA for the CDR3 is TGCGCCAGCAGCTTTCTAGCGGCCTCACAAGAGACCCAGTACTTC. The chain employs TRBV5-1 and TRBJ2-5, with 7 bases lining up with TRBD2. The CDR3 totals 15 residues. Trimming removed 2 bases from V and 2 bases from J; junction bases left unmatched: 6. CDR1 is SGHRS and CDR2 is YFSETQ in the germline V gene.